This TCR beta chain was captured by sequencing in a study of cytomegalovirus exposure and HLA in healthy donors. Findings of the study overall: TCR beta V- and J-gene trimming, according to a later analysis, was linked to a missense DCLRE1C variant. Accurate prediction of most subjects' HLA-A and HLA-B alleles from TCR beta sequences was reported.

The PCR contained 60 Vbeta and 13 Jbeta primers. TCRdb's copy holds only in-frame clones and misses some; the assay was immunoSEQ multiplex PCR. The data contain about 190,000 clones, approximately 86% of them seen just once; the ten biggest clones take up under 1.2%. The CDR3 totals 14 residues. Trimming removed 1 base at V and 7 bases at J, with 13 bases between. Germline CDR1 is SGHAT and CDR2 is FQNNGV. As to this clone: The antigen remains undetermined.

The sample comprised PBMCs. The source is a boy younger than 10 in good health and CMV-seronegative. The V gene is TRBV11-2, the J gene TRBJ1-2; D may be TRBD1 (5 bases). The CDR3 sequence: CASSLAPDRVGYTF. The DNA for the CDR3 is TGTGCCAGCAGCTTAGCCCCAGACAGAGTTGGCTACACCTTC.